Presented here are 5 T cell receptor beta chains from one specimen sequenced in a study of blood T cell repertoires in COVID-19 (TCRdb year 2020). Libraries were built with the immunoSEQ multiplex PCR assay. As stored in TCRdb, this immuneACCESS dataset retains in-frame rearrangements with V and J assigned. A fraction of the clones does not appear; measured against another copy, unresolved V genes explain less than half of the discrepancy, and the remainder lacks a known reason. This sample comprises roughly 270,000 clones, 85% of them detected only once. Around 2.5% of the sample belongs to the ten largest clones. Sequenced material: PBMCs or T cells enriched from blood (not recorded which). The receptor set was obtained from a woman aged 50 to 60 who had recovered from COVID-19.

The genes are TRBV30 and TRBJ2-7; tentatively, D is TRBD1 (6 bases). V lost 4 bases, J lost 0 bases, and 13 bases lay in between. Germline loops: CDR1 GTSNPN, CDR2 SVGIG (reference sequence). The CDR3 is 14 residues long. For the CDR3, the DNA is TGTGCCTGGACCAGACAGGTGACCTCCTACGAGCAGTACTTC. It yields the protein CAWTRQVTSYEQYF.

The rearrangement links TRBV18 to TRBJ2-7, with 7 bases aligning to TRBD1. V gave up 3 bases and J gave up 4 bases; unmatched junction bases: 3. This CDR3 is 13 amino acids long. Germline values: CDR1 KGHSH, CDR2 LQKENI. The CDR3, as DNA: TGTGCCAGCTCACCGGGGGACAGTTACGAGCAGTACTTC. This translates into CASSPGDSYEQYF.

This clone is a singleton in its sample. The chain recombines TRBV19 with TRBJ2-5; 8 positions match TRBD2. CDR1 and CDR2 (germline): LNHDA, SQIVND (reference sequence). With V trimmed by 5 bases and J by 2 bases, 7 bases remained unmatched. The length of the CDR3 is 15 residues. In DNA form, the CDR3 reads TGTGCCAGTAGTCTCGGGGGGGGTCAACAAGAGACCCAGTACTTC. Protein sequence: CASSLGGGQQETQYF.

The CDR3 spells CASSVDGTAFEAFF. The CDR3 coding sequence is TGTGCCAGCAGCGTAGATGGGACAGCGTTTGAAGCTTTCTTT. This chain uses TRBV9 with TRBJ1-1; 7 positions agree with TRBD1. Germline CDR1 reads SGDLS; CDR2 reads YYNGEE. V shed 0 bases, J shed 7 bases, and the junction held 6 bases outside the gene matches. The CDR3 contains 14 residues.

The CDR3 reads CASSPNTGELFF. Here the CDR3 DNA reads TGTGCCAGCAGCCCTAACACCGGGGAGCTGTTTTTT. The V and J genes are TRBV5-4 and TRBJ2-2; D unclear. Germline V lookup: CDR1 SGHNT, CDR2 YYREEE (reference sequence). The CDR3 runs to 12 residues. V was trimmed by 4 bases and J by 2 bases, leaving 3 bases between them. The full variable domain, with the rest looked up from reference TRBV5-4 and TRBJ2-2, is ETGVTQSPTHLIKTRGQQVTLRCSSQSGHNTVSWYQQALGQGPQFIFQYYREEENGRGNFPPRFSGLQFPNYSSELNVNALELDDSALYLCASSPNTGELFFGEGSRLTVL.